This T cell receptor (beta chain) was captured in a study of cytomegalovirus exposure and HLA in healthy donors. This CDR3 contains 14 residues. V dropped 6 bases and J dropped 8 bases, with 16 bases sitting between them. CDR1 is MNHNS, CDR2 SASEGT, per germline. Overall study results and limits: Roughly uniform depth of sequencing across donors was assumed in presence/absence analyses.

PCR employed 60 Vbeta and 13 Jbeta primers. Sequencing was performed with immunoSEQ multiplex PCR; in TCRdb, only in-frame clones are kept and a portion is missing. The sample comprises 100,000 to 150,000 clones, about two thirds of which are singletons, and 3.5% to 4.5% rests with the top ten. A note on this clone: What it binds is unknown.

This sequence originates from a man aged 30 to 45 in good health and CMV-seronegative. The chain carries TRBV6-1 and TRBJ1-4, with a possible D match to TRBD1 (5 bases). The sample taken for sequencing was PBMCs. CDR3 in DNA: TGTGCCAGCAGCCCTCGGGACTGGACCGAAAAACTGTTTTTT. It encodes CASSPRDWTEKLFF.